The 28 T cell receptor beta chains below come from one sample, sequenced in a study of T cell clones after liver transplantation. This table comes from immunoSEQ multiplex PCR, and its TCRdb copy is limited to in-frame clones, with some not included. This sample has 80,000 or so clones, with 82% found just once. The material was CD4+ T cells from blood, obtained just over 45 months after liver transplant. These receptors were collected from a human patient who received a liver transplant. Part of the T cell pool may stem from the graft donor.

The chain employs TRBV6-1 and TRBJ1-1, with D possibly TRBD1 on 6 matching bases. The CDR3 extends over 13 amino acids. The V end lost 6 bases, the J end lost 1 base, and 9 bases lay between the germline ends. Germline V CDR1 and CDR2: MNHNS, SASEGT. The CDR3: CASRYRANTEAFF. The CDR3, as DNA: TGTGCCAGCAGGTACAGGGCGAACACTGAAGCTTTCTTT.

This clone was seen only a few times. CDR3 nucleotides: TGTGCCAGCAGTCCCCCAGGCGACAGAGAAGCTTTCTTT. It codes for CASSPPGDREAFF. The chain uses TRBV28 and TRBJ1-1; tentatively, D is TRBD1 (5 bases). The V end lost 5 bases, the J end lost 8 bases, and 15 bases lay between the germline ends. The CDR3 is 13 amino acids. Germline V gene lookup returns CDR1 MDHEN and CDR2 SYDVKM.

V and J are TRBV2 and TRBJ2-5, with 7 positions matching TRBD1. The CDR3 runs 13 residues. V shed 4 bases and J 4 bases; nucleotides not matched to a gene: 3. In germline, CDR1 is SNHLY, CDR2 FYNNEI. The CDR3 sequence: CASSGQGRETQYF. CDR3 bases: TGTGCCAGCAGTGGACAGGGAAGAGAGACCCAGTACTTC.

V and J are TRBV10-3 and TRBJ2-7; D is perhaps TRBD1 (6 bases). V lost 9 bases to trimming and J lost 5 bases, with 20 bases between them. Germline CDR1 is ENHRY and CDR2 is SYGVKD. The CDR3 contains 14 residues. The CDR3 spells CAIKRTEGIHEQYF. DNA for the CDR3: TGTGCCATTAAAAGGACAGAAGGGATCCACGAGCAGTACTTC.

The V gene is TRBV6-4, the J gene TRBJ2-1; 11 bases match TRBD2. Germline CDR1 reads MRHNA; CDR2 reads SNTAGT. The CDR3 covers 16 residues. Unmatched junction bases numbered 4, after V lost 4 bases and J lost 2 bases. CDR3 residues: CASSVTSGATYNEQFF. The CDR3 DNA follows: TGTGCCAGCAGTGTGACTAGCGGGGCTACCTACAATGAGCAGTTCTTC.

This chain joins TRBV7-9 and TRBJ2-7; a possible D gene is TRBD1 (5 bases). This CDR3 region has 14 residues. V dropped 3 bases and J dropped 1 base, with 10 bases sitting between them. Germline V gene data show CDR1 as SEHNR and CDR2 as FQNEAQ (reference sequence). CDR3 DNA: TGTGCCAGCAGCTTTACAGGACGGTCCTACGAGCAGTACTTC. The encoded protein is CASSFTGRSYEQYF. Together with reference TRBV7-9 and TRBJ2-7, the CDR3 gives the full variable domain: DTGVSQNPRHKITKRGQNVTFRCDPISEHNRLYWYRQTLGQGPEFLTYFQNEAQLEKSRLLSDRFSAERPKGSFSTLEIQRTEQGDSAMYLCASSFTGRSYEQYFGPGTRLTVT.

This clone was recorded a few times. This rearrangement joins TRBV7-6 to TRBJ1-2; weak D call: TRBD1 (6 bases). Trimming took off 1 base at V and 6 bases at J, with 21 bases between the two ends. CDR1 is SGHVS and CDR2 is FNYEAQ in the germline V gene. This CDR3 has 17 amino acids. The chain's CDR3 is CASSLGLLRDKTDGYTF. CDR3 bases: TGTGCCAGCAGCTTAGGTTTGTTACGGGACAAGACTGATGGCTACACCTTC.

V usage is TRBV2 and J usage is TRBJ2-2; D might be TRBD1 (6 bases). V dropped 10 bases and J dropped 4 bases, with 16 bases sitting between them. From germline, CDR1 is SNHLY and CDR2 FYNNEI. The CDR3 covers 14 residues. The CDR3 bases are TGTGCCACCGCCCAGGGGACGGGCACCGGGGAGCTGTTTTTT. Residues: CATAQGTGTGELFF.

V and J are TRBV5-1 and TRBJ1-2; tentatively, D is TRBD1 (5 bases). The CDR3 is 13 residues long. The germline gives CDR1 SGHRS, CDR2 YFSETQ. With 0 bases removed from V and 4 bases from J, the gap between germline ends came to 7 bases. CDR3 sequence reads: CASSLAGSYGYTF. The CDR3 DNA reads TGCGCCAGCAGCTTGGCAGGGAGCTATGGCTACACCTTC.

This chain connects TRBV28 to TRBJ2-6; the D is unclear. The V gene's germline CDR1 is MDHEN and CDR2 SYDVKM. This CDR3 spans 18 amino acids. V was shortened by 4 bases and J by 5 bases, with 21 bases between the two germline ends. CDR3 coding DNA: TGTGCCAGCAGTTCTCGAGCCGACGGTGCTCTATGGGCCAACGTCCTGACTTTC. Translated, it gives CASSSRADGALWANVLTF. Looking up the rest from reference TRBV28 and TRBJ2-6 gives the full variable domain: DVKVTQSSRYLVKRTGEKVFLECVQDMDHENMFWYRQDPGLGLRLIYFSYDVKMKEKGDIPEGYSVSREKKERFSLILESASTNQTSMYLCASSSRADGALWANVLTFGAGSRLTVL.

This clone was seen only once. This chain joins TRBV5-1 and TRBJ2-7, with 10 bases lining up with TRBD2. CDR3 length: 16 residues. V trimming: 1 base; J trimming: 3 bases; junction bases outside the gene matches: 7. Per germline, CDR1 SGHRS and CDR2 YFSETQ. The CDR3 coding sequence is TGCGCCAGCAGCTTGTTCTCTAGCGGGAGTCTCTACGAGCAGTACTTC. Its protein product is CASSLFSSGSLYEQYF.

V is TRBV7-2 and J is TRBJ1-5, with D perhaps matching TRBD1 (5 bases). Trimming removed 7 bases at V and 9 bases at J, with 16 bases between. The CDR3 is 13 residues long. The germline V gene has CDR1 SGHTA and CDR2 FQGNSA. DNA for the CDR3: TGTGCCAGCACTGGGACGGGGGATCGGCCCCAGCATTTT. This gives the protein CASTGTGDRPQHF. The entire variable domain, with the rest obtained from reference TRBV7-2 and TRBJ1-5, is as follows: GAGVSQSPSNKVTEKGKDVELRCDPISGHTALYWYRQSLGQGLEFLIYFQGNSAPDKSGLPSDRFSAERTGGSVSTLTIQRTQQEDSAVYLCASTGTGDRPQHFGDGTRLSIL.

This clone was counted once. The rearrangement uses TRBV18 and TRBJ1-3; the match to TRBD1 covers 8 bases. The CDR3 is made up of 14 amino acids. Trimming took 6 bases from V and 4 from J; bases not matched to a gene: 5. Looked up from germline, CDR1 is KGHSH and CDR2 is LQKENI. CDR3 nucleotides: TGTGCCAGCTCGCTGCAGGGGGCCGGAAACACCATATATTTT. As protein: CASSLQGAGNTIYF. Together with reference TRBV18 and TRBJ1-3, the CDR3 gives the full variable domain: NAGVMQNPRHLVRRRGQEARLRCSPMKGHSHVYWYRQLPEEGLKFMVYLQKENIIDESGMPKERFSAEFPKEGPSILRIQQVVRGDSAAYFCASSLQGAGNTIYFGEGSWLTVV.

This chain links TRBV6-1 with TRBJ2-7; 9 nucleotides line up with TRBD2. Germline loops: CDR1 MNHNS, CDR2 SASEGT. The ends lost 6 bases at V and 4 bases at J; junction bases unmatched: 7. There are 14 residues in the CDR3. The CDR3: CASRKTSGIYEQYF. CDR3 bases: TGTGCCAGCAGGAAGACTAGCGGAATTTACGAGCAGTACTTC.

The rearrangement uses TRBV11-2 and TRBJ1-1; D remains ambiguous. The CDR3 runs 13 residues. The ends were cut back, 6 bases at V and 1 base at J, with 9 bases in the middle. The V gene's germline CDR1 is SGHAT and CDR2 FQNNGV. CDR3 in DNA: TGTGCCAGCAGTGTCCCCTCGAACACTGAAGCTTTCTTT. Its translation is CASSVPSNTEAFF.

This clone was detected only a few times. The chain recombines TRBV18 with TRBJ2-5, with D hard to call. V shed 5 bases and J shed 5 bases, with 6 bases lying between them. The CDR3 spans 11 residues. In germline, CDR1 is KGHSH, CDR2 LQKENI. The CDR3 reads CASSGGETQYF. CDR3 bases: TGTGCCAGCTCAGGTGGGGAGACCCAGTACTTC.

This clone was detected only once. The V and J genes are TRBV18 and TRBJ1-2; D unresolved. There are 11 residues in the CDR3. Trimming cost V 3 bases and J 6 bases, with 5 bases left between them. Germline-derived CDR1 and CDR2 are KGHSH and LQKENI. The CDR3 sequence: CASSPGDGYTF. CDR3 bases: TGTGCCAGCTCACCTGGGGATGGCTACACCTTC.

The chain recombines TRBV7-2 with TRBJ1-2; D is possibly TRBD1 (5 bases). This CDR3 spans 13 amino acids. V was clipped by 5 bases and J by 4 bases, with 11 bases between them. Germline CDR1 is SGHTA and CDR2 is FQGNSA. CDR3 loop: CASSRQRSYGYTF. CDR3 in DNA: TGTGCCAGCAGCAGACAGAGAAGCTATGGCTACACCTTC.

V gene TRBV5-1 combines with J gene TRBJ1-1; D is perhaps TRBD1 (5 bases). V was cut by 2 bases and J by 8 bases, with 13 bases left in between. CDR3 length: 13 residues. Germline V gene sequence: CDR1 SGHRS, CDR2 YFSETQ. The CDR3 region is CASSFEGVPEAFF. The CDR3 DNA sequence: TGCGCCAGCAGCTTTGAAGGGGTCCCCGAAGCTTTCTTT.

CDR3 in amino acids: CASSRTSGRSVALADTQYF. The CDR3 DNA reads TGTGCCAGCAGCCGGACTAGCGGGAGGAGCGTTGCCTTGGCAGATACGCAGTATTTT. The chain employs TRBV28 and TRBJ2-3, with TRBD2 matching over 14 bases. The CDR3 spans 19 residues. The germline V gene has CDR1 MDHEN and CDR2 SYDVKM. V lost 6 bases to trimming and J lost 4 bases; unmatched junction nucleotides: 15.

V is TRBV4-3 and J is TRBJ2-7, with 7 bases identical to TRBD1. The V gene's germline CDR1 is LGHNA and CDR2 YSLEER. V gave up 1 base and J gave up 2 bases; unmatched junction bases: 5. The CDR3 runs to 15 residues. The CDR3 region is CASSQGPDRAYEQYF. For the CDR3, the DNA is TGCGCCAGCAGCCAAGGCCCAGACAGGGCCTACGAGCAGTACTTC.

This chain uses TRBV6-6 with TRBJ1-5, with D maybe TRBD1 (5 bases). V was cut by 7 bases and J by 7 bases, with 20 bases left in between. This CDR3 is 15 amino acids long. Germline-derived CDR1 and CDR2 are MNHNY and SVGAGI (reference sequence). The DNA of the CDR3 is TGTGCCAGCAAAATGGTCCGACAGAGCATACAGCCCCAGCATTTT. Its protein product is CASKMVRQSIQPQHF.

V and J are TRBV2 and TRBJ1-4; weak D call: TRBD1 (6 bases). Germline CDR1 SNHLY, CDR2 FYNNEI. The CDR3 runs to 14 residues. Trimming shortened V by 8 bases and J by 4 bases, and 14 bases separated the two germline ends. CDR3 sequence: CASGDTDINEKLFF. As DNA, the CDR3 is TGTGCCAGCGGGGACACCGACATTAATGAAAAACTGTTTTTT.

The genes are TRBV5-8 and TRBJ2-4; TRBD2 agrees at 10 bases. Per the germline V gene, CDR1 is SGHTS and CDR2 is YDEGEE. The CDR3 is 19 residues long. V lost 4 bases and J lost 3; bases outside the gene matches: 16. CDR3 sequence (DNA): TGTGCCAGCAGCCCCCTAGCGGGGGAGGCCGAGAGTAGCAAAAACATTCAGTACTTC. It yields the protein CASSPLAGEAESSKNIQYF.

The chain carries TRBV2 and TRBJ2-2; 8 bases agree with TRBD1. V was clipped by 7 bases and J by 4 bases; unmatched bases: 5. CDR3 size: 14 residues. Per the germline V gene, CDR1 is SNHLY and CDR2 is FYNNEI. The chain's CDR3 is CASKLDRVTGELFF. The CDR3 DNA reads as TGTGCCAGCAAGCTGGACAGGGTCACCGGGGAGCTGTTTTTT.

This clone has only a few counts. J is TRBJ1-1 and V is TRBV2; no clear D gene. V lost 5 bases and J lost 2, with 9 bases in between. Germline assignment: CDR1 SNHLY and CDR2 FYNNEI. This CDR3 has 13 amino acids. CDR3 coding DNA: TGTGCCAGCAGTCGCGATGGAAACACTGAAGCTTTCTTT. Residues: CASSRDGNTEAFF.

V and J are TRBV28 and TRBJ1-2; D might be TRBD1 (5 bases). The germline V and J ends were trimmed by 2 bases and 6 bases, with 10 bases remaining between them. The CDR3 has 13 residues. Germline CDR1 is MDHEN and CDR2 is SYDVKM. The CDR3 region has the DNA TGTGCCAGCAGTTTAGGGGGGAGGGATGGCTACACCTTC. Translating it yields CASSLGGRDGYTF.

This clone appeared a single time. V and J are TRBV2 and TRBJ2-3; TRBD2 matches 10 bases. V trimming: 6 bases; J trimming: 0 bases; junction bases outside the gene matches: 9. Germline V gene lookup returns CDR1 SNHLY and CDR2 FYNNEI. The CDR3 covers 17 residues. This chain's CDR3 is CASSTSGRGTSTDTQYF. The CDR3 nucleotides are TGTGCCAGCAGCACCAGCGGGAGGGGAACTAGCACAGATACGCAGTATTTT.